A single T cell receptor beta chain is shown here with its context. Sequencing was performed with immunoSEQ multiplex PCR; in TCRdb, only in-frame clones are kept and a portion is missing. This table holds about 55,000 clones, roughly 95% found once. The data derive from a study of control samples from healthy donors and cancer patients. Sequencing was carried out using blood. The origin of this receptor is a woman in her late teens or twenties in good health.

The DNA of the CDR3 is TGTGCCAGCAGTGATGGACGCAGGGAAACTCTCTACGAGCAGTACTTC. As protein: CASSDGRRETLYEQYF. This chain connects TRBV2 to TRBJ2-7; D may be TRBD1 (5 bases). The germline V and J ends were trimmed by 3 bases and 3 bases, with 18 bases remaining between them. The V gene's germline CDR1 is SNHLY and CDR2 FYNNEI. CDR3 length: 16 amino acids.